This T cell receptor (beta chain) was obtained from a study of OX40 agonist ivuxolimab in advanced cancers. Study-level background: Prior anti-PD-1, anti-PD-L1 or anti-CTLA-4 therapy did not bar entry, and more than 35% had some.

Produced via immunoSEQ multiplex PCR; TCRdb's table is partial and in-frame only. The sample has about 66,000 clones, 91% seen once. Exclusion applied to patients with autoimmune disease history or systemic immunosuppression. Germline CDR1 reads SGDLS; CDR2 reads YYNGEE. Losses at the gene ends were 3 bases for V and 3 bases for J; bases not matched to a gene: 8. This CDR3 is built from 16 residues. The material was CD4+ or CD8+ T cells sorted from blood, obtained in a trial of the OX40 agonist ivuxolimab. The receptor was isolated from an adult with an advanced solid tumor such as melanoma, head and neck, liver or kidney cancer. The chain couples TRBV9 to TRBJ2-1; TRBD1 aligns across 8 bases. The CDR3 nucleotides are TGTGCCAGCAGCGATCAGGGGGCCTTGGGCTACAATGAGCAGTTCTTC. This encodes CASSDQGALGYNEQFF.